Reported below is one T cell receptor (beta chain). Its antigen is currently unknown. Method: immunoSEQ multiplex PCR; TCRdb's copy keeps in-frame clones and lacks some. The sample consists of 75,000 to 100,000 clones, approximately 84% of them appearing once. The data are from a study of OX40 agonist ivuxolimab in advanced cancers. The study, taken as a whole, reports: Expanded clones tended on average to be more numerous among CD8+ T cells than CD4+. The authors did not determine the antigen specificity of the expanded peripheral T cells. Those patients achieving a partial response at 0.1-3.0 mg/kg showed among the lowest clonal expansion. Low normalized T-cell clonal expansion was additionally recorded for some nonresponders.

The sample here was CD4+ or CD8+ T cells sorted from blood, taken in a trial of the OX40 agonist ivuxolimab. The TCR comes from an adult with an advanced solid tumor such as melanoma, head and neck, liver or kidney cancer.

The CDR3: CASSGGPEQFF. CDR3 sequence (DNA): TGTGCCAGCAGCGGGGGACCGGAGCAGTTCTTC. The rearrangement uses TRBV5-8 and TRBJ2-1, with D perhaps assigned TRBD1 or TRBD2 (5 bases each). Germline V gene data show CDR1 as SGHTS and CDR2 as YDEGEE. The CDR3 totals 11 residues. Trimming took off 4 bases at V and 10 bases at J, with 9 bases between the two ends.